These 19 T cell receptor beta chains share one sample of origin, sequenced in a study of blood T cell repertoires in COVID-19. Data came from immunoSEQ multiplex PCR; TCRdb stores just in-frame clones and leaves some out. This table has 45,000 to 55,000 clones, 68% appearing once. The sequenced material came from peripheral blood. The receptor set was obtained from a woman aged 70 to 79 with acute or convalescent COVID-19.

The chain carries TRBV7-9 and TRBJ2-1, with TRBD2 identical over 10 bases. Looked up from germline, CDR1 is SEHNR and CDR2 is FQNEAQ (reference sequence). Trimming at V came to 4 bases and at J to 6 bases, leaving 9 bases not matched to a gene. The CDR3 length is 16 residues. The CDR3 loop is CASSSGRTSGLNEQFF. The DNA of the CDR3 is TGTGCCAGCAGCTCCGGCCGGACTAGCGGTCTCAATGAGCAGTTCTTC.

V is TRBV6-5 and J is TRBJ2-1; possible D gene TRBD2, 5 bases. This CDR3 is built from 13 residues. V shed 7 bases and J shed 5 bases, with 12 bases lying between them. Germline V CDR1 and CDR2: MNHEY, SVGAGI. The CDR3: CASMGSGDNEQFF. DNA for the CDR3: TGTGCCAGCATGGGCAGCGGCGACAATGAGCAGTTCTTC.

This chain joins TRBV24-1 and TRBJ2-3; 7 bases agree with TRBD2. Germline V CDR1 and CDR2: KGHDR, SFDVKD. Germline trimming cut 6 bases from V and 4 bases from J; bases unmatched to any gene: 12. The CDR3 extends over 16 amino acids. The CDR3 reads CATSRRLAGGADTQYF. The CDR3 nucleotides read TGTGCCACCAGTCGCCGACTAGCCGGTGGTGCAGATACGCAGTATTTT.

V gene TRBV7-8 combines with J gene TRBJ1-4; D might be TRBD1 (5 bases). Looked up from germline, CDR1 is SGHVS and CDR2 is FQNEAQ. V lost 3 bases and J lost 4, with 12 bases in between. The CDR3 runs 15 residues. The chain's CDR3 is CASSFGTGSNEKLFF. The CDR3 coding sequence is TGTGCCAGCAGCTTCGGTACAGGAAGTAATGAAAAACTGTTTTTT.

The chain couples TRBV6-6 to TRBJ2-7, with D perhaps matching TRBD2 (5 bases). The CDR3 consists of 12 residues. CDR1 is MNHNY, CDR2 SVGAGI, per germline (reference sequence). V lost 7 bases to trimming and J lost 5 bases, with 12 bases between them. In DNA, the CDR3 is TGTGCCAGCAAGCGGCTTAGCCACGAGCAGTACTTC. This encodes CASKRLSHEQYF.

This rearrangement joins TRBV6-2 or TRBV6-3 to TRBJ2-3, with 10 bases fitting TRBD1. This CDR3 is 16 amino acids long. Trimming at V came to 6 bases and at J to 2 bases, leaving 8 bases not matched to a gene. In germline, CDR1 is MNHEY, CDR2 SVGEGT. The CDR3 loop is CASSPGTGDYTDTQYF. CDR3 sequence (DNA): TGTGCCAGCAGCCCCGGGACAGGGGACTACACAGATACGCAGTATTTT.

This clone was detected a few times. This sequence joins TRBV10-1 and TRBJ1-1; weak D call: TRBD1 (6 bases). CDR1 and CDR2 from the germline V gene are WNHNN and SYGVQD (reference sequence). The CDR3 has 17 residues. Trimming shortened V by 0 bases and J by 0 bases, and 14 bases separated the two germline ends. The CDR3 DNA reads as TGCGCCAGCAGTGAGTCACCGGGACACCCAATGAACACTGAAGCTTTCTTT. This translates into CASSESPGHPMNTEAFF.

The V and J genes are TRBV6-9 and TRBJ2-6, with TRBD1 identical over 9 bases. This CDR3 has 19 residues. The V gene's germline CDR1 is MNHGY and CDR2 SVAAGI. V lost 2 bases to trimming and J lost 0 bases; unmatched junction nucleotides: 8. The chain's CDR3 is CASSYEAGTGSSGANVLTF. In DNA form, the CDR3 reads TGTGCCAGCAGTTATGAAGCCGGGACAGGGTCCTCTGGGGCCAACGTCCTGACTTTC.

This clone was observed a handful of times. This chain joins TRBV6-5 and TRBJ1-5; D may be TRBD1 (6 bases). Germline-derived CDR1 and CDR2 are MNHEY and SVGAGI. This CDR3 region has 13 residues. With 10 bases removed from V and 4 bases from J, the gap between germline ends came to 14 bases. The CDR3 protein is CATETGINQPQHF. The CDR3 DNA reads TGTGCCACCGAGACAGGTATTAATCAGCCCCAGCATTTT.

The gene calls are TRBV5-1 and TRBJ2-1, with 9 bases matching TRBD1. The CDR3 loop spans 15 amino acids. CDR1 and CDR2 (germline): SGHRS, YFSETQ. J was trimmed by 11 bases and V by 2 bases; bases with no gene match: 11. The CDR3, as DNA: TGCGCCAGCAGCTTAACGACAGGGGGTATTGATAAGCAGTTCTTC. Translation gives CASSLTTGGIDKQFF. The full variable domain, its missing parts supplied by reference TRBV5-1 and TRBJ2-1, is KAGVTQTPRYLIKTRGQQVTLSCSPISGHRSVSWYQQTPGQGLQFLFEYFSETQRNKGNFPGRFSGRQFSNSRSEMNVSTLELGDSALYLCASSLTTGGIDKQFFGPGTRLTVL.

The chain is built from TRBV7-2 and TRBJ1-4; TRBD1 is a possible D gene (5 bases). V was shortened by 3 bases and J by 7 bases, with 9 bases between the two germline ends. This CDR3 spans 13 amino acids. The germline V gene has CDR1 SGHTA and CDR2 FQGNSA. The DNA for the CDR3 is TGTGCCAGCAGCTTCGCAGGGCTTGAAAAACTGTTTTTT. Translation: CASSFAGLEKLFF.

The chain carries TRBV28 and TRBJ1-1; 7 bases match TRBD1. V lost 6 bases and J lost 1; bases outside the gene matches: 11. The CDR3 runs 16 residues. Germline CDR1 and CDR2: MDHEN and SYDVKM. The chain's CDR3 is CASSPGQVRANTEAFF. The CDR3 DNA reads TGTGCCAGCAGCCCCGGACAGGTTAGAGCGAACACTGAAGCTTTCTTT.

This clone has a single count. V is TRBV19 and J is TRBJ2-5, with 9 bases lining up with TRBD2. CDR1 and CDR2 from the germline V gene are LNHDA and SQIVND (reference sequence). This CDR3 is 18 amino acids long. Germline trimming cut 3 bases from V and 2 bases from J; bases unmatched to any gene: 13. The CDR3 DNA is TGTGCCAGTAGTATTGCCTGGGTTGGCGGGGGGGTACAAGAGACCCAGTACTTC. It encodes CASSIAWVGGGVQETQYF.

This chain uses TRBV7-2 with TRBJ2-1; D is ambiguous. The V gene lost 3 bases and the J gene lost 5 bases, with 8 bases spanning the gap. This CDR3 region has 13 residues. Looked up from germline, CDR1 is SGHTA and CDR2 is FQGNSA. The CDR3 DNA follows: TGTGCCAGCAGCTTTAGCCAAAACAATGAGCAGTTCTTC. It specifies CASSFSQNNEQFF.

The V call is TRBV28, the J call TRBJ1-2; 8 bases fit TRBD1. This CDR3 spans 15 amino acids. CDR1 MDHEN and CDR2 SYDVKM come from the germline V gene. Unmatched junction bases numbered 8, after V lost 7 bases and J lost 1 base. The CDR3 loop is CASKIPGQVNYGYTF. In DNA, the CDR3 is TGTGCCAGCAAAATCCCGGGACAGGTTAACTATGGCTACACCTTC.

V gene TRBV6-5 combines with J gene TRBJ1-1, with 10 bases identical to TRBD1. CDR3 length equals 14 residues. Germline V CDR1 and CDR2: MNHEY, SVGAGI. V was pared by 1 base and J by 5 bases, with 1 base of the junction left unmatched. DNA for the CDR3: TGTGCCAGCAGTTACTTGGACAGGGGGACTGAAGCTTTCTTT. Residues: CASSYLDRGTEAFF.

This clone has only a few counts. This sequence joins TRBV5-4 and TRBJ2-5, with D possibly being TRBD1 (6 bases). This CDR3 region has 14 residues. Trimming removed 4 bases from V and 4 bases from J, with 14 bases in between. The germline V gene has CDR1 SGHNT and CDR2 YYREEE (reference sequence). CDR3 DNA sequence: TGTGCCAGCAGCCCGGCAGGGGCCGGAGAGACCCAGTACTTC. It codes for CASSPAGAGETQYF.

The chain recombines TRBV3-1 (or the pseudogene TRBV3-2) with TRBJ2-5; 12 bases agree with TRBD2. The J segment lost 4 bases and the V segment lost 1 base, leaving 7 bases of the junction unmatched. CDR1 LGHDT and CDR2 YNNKEL come from the germline V gene (reference sequence). This CDR3 is built from 17 residues. This CDR3 reads CASSQGRTSGARETQYF. CDR3 DNA sequence: TGTGCCAGCAGCCAAGGCCGGACTAGCGGGGCCCGAGAGACCCAGTACTTC.

The CDR3 here is CASSLPPGDADIQYF. The CDR3 DNA follows: TGTGCCAGCAGTCTACCTCCAGGGGACGCGGACATTCAGTACTTC. The chain uses TRBV6-2 or TRBV6-3 and TRBJ2-4, with D possibly being TRBD1 (6 bases). V was cut by 5 bases and J by 8 bases, with 19 bases left in between. This CDR3 has 15 residues. Germline V gene lookup returns CDR1 MNHEY and CDR2 SVGEGT.